This T cell receptor (beta chain) was profiled in a study of cytomegalovirus exposure and HLA in healthy donors. Study results and caveats: Later analysis placed DRB1 highest and HLA-C lowest in TCR association rates, which differed by HLA locus. In a later analysis, TCR beta V- and J-gene trimming was associated with a missense DCLRE1C variant.

Germline V gene data show CDR1 as SGHDT and CDR2 as YYEEEE. V was trimmed by 6 bases and J by 6 bases, leaving 22 bases between them. The CDR3 totals 16 residues. Regarding this clone: As yet, its antigen is unknown.

The PCR used 60 Vbeta and 13 Jbeta primers. The repertoire was sequenced with immunoSEQ multiplex PCR; TCRdb's copy has only in-frame clones and lacks some. The profile covers some 220,000 clones, with about 80% appearing a single time and approximately 0.5% taken by the ten largest. This TCR derives from a woman between 40 and 55 years old in good health and CMV-seronegative. V and J are TRBV5-6 and TRBJ2-1; perhaps TRBD1 as D (6 bases). Sample: PBMCs. The CDR3 loop reads CASTFGAHRAPNEQFF. The CDR3 DNA reads as TGTGCCAGCACTTTTGGAGCCCACAGGGCCCCCAATGAGCAGTTCTTC.